This paragraph covers one T cell receptor beta chain sequence. Other nucleotide sequences in the sample specify the same CDR3. The sample comes from a study of technical replicates of blood from a handful of donors. CDR1 is MNHNS, CDR2 SASEGT, per germline. Trimming left V 8 bases short and J 2 bases short, with 7 bases between. The CDR3 has 12 residues. Assay used: immunoSEQ multiplex PCR; TCRdb lists only in-frame clones, some missing. This repertoire shows 70,000 to 95,000 clones, 95% to 97% found once; its top ten account for under 0.3%. V and J are TRBV6-1 and TRBJ1-5; D is unclear. The specimen was T cells isolated from PBMCs. The sequence derives from a human donor in good health. The CDR3 loop is CASSGGNQPQHF. The CDR3 nucleotides are TGTGCCAGCTCCGGGGGCAATCAGCCCCAGCATTTT.